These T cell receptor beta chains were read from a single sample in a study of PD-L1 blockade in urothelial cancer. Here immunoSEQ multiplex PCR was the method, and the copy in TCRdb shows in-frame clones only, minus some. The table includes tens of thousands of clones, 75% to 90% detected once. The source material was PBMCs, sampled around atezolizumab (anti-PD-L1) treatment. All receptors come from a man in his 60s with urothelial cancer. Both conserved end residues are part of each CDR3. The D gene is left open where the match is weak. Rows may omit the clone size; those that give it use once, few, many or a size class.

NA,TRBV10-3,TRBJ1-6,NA,CAIRGTRESPLHF,TGTGCCATCAGGGGAACCAGGGAATCACCCCTCCACTTT
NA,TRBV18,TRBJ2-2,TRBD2,CASSPQPGRASSGELFF,TGTGCCAGCTCACCACAACCAGGGAGGGCCTCCTCCGGGGAGCTGTTTTTT
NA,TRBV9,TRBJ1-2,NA,CASSPGPGTNGYTF,TGTGCCAGCAGCCCAGGCCCCGGGACAAATGGCTACACCTTC
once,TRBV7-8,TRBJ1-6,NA,CASSFADYNSPLHF,TGTGCCAGCAGCTTCGCAGACTATAATTCACCCCTCCACTTT
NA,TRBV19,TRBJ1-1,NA,CASSMVGSRVAFF,TGTGCCAGTAGTATGGTCGGGTCGCGAGTAGCTTTCTTT
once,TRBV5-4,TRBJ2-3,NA,CASSNLATNTQYF,TGTGCCAGCAGCAACCTAGCGACGAATACGCAGTATTTT
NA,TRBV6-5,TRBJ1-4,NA,CASSPRRGGNEKLFF,TGTGCCAGCAGTCCCCGGCGCGGAGGAAATGAAAAACTGTTTTTT
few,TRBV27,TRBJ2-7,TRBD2,CASSSSGVFGEQYF,TGTGCCAGCAGTTCGAGCGGGGTGTTCGGCGAGCAGTACTTC
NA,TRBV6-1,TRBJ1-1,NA,CASSGGRFNTEAFF,TGTGCCAGCAGTGGGGGCAGATTTAACACTGAAGCTTTCTTT
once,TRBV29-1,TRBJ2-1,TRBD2,CSAGLAGEYNEQFF,TGCAGCGCCGGACTAGCGGGAGAGTACAATGAGCAGTTCTTC
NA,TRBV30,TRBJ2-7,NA,CAWDRDSYEQYF,TGTGCCTGGGACAGAGATTCCTACGAGCAGTACTTC